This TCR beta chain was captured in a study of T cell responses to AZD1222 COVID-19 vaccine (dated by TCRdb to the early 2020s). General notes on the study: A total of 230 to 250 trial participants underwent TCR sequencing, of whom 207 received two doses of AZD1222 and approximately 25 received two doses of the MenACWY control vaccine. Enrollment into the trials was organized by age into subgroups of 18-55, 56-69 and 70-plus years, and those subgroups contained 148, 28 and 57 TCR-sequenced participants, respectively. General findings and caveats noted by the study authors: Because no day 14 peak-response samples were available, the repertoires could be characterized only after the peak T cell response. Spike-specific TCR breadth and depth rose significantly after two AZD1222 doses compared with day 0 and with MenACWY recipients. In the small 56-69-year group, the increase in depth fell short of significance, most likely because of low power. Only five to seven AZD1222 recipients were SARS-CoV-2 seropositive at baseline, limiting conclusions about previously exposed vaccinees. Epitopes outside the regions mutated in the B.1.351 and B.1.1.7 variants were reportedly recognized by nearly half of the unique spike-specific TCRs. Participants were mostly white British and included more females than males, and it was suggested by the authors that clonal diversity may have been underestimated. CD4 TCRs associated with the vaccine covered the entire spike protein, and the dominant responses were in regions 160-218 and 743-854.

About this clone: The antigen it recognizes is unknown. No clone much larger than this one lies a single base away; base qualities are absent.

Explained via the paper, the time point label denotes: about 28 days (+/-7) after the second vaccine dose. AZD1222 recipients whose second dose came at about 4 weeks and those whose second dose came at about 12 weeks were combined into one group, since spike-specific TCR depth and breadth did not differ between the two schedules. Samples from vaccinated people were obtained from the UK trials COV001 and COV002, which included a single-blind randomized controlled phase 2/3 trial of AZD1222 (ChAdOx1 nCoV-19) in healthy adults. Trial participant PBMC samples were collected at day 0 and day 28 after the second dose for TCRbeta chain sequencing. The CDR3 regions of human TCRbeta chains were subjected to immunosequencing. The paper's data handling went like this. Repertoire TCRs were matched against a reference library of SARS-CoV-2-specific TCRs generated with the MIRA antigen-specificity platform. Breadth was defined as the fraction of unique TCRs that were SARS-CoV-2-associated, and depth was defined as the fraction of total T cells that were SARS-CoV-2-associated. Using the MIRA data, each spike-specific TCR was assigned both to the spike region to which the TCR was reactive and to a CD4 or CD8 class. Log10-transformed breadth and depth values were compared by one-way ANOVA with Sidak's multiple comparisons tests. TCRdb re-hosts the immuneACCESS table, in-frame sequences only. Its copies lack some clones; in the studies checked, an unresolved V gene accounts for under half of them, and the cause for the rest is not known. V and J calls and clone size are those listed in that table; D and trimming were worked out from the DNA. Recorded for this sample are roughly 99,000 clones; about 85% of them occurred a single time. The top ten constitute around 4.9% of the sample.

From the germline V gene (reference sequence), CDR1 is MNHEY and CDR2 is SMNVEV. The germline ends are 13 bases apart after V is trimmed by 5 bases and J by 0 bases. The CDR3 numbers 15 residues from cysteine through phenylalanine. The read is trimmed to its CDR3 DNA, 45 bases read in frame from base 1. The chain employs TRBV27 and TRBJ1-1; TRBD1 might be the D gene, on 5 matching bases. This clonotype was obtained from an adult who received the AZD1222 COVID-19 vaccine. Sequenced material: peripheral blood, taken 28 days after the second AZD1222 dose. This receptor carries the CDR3 CASSVERGMNTEAFF. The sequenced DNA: TGTGCCAGCAGTGTCGAACGGGGGATGAACACTGAAGCTTTCTTT.